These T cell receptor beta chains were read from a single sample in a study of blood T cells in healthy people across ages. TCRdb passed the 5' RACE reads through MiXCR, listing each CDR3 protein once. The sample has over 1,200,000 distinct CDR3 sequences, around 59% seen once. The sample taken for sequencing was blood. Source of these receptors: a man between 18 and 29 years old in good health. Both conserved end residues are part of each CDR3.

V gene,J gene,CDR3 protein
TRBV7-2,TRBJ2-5,CASSLDSRETQYF
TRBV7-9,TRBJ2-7,CASSSLLRTYEQYF
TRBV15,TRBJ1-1,CATSRDQMNTEAFF
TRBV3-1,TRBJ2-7,CASSRGPEQYF
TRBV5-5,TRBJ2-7,CASSSSENRYEQYF
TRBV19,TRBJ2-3,CASSALDQRTDTQYF
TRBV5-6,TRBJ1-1,CASSPRGQMNTEAFF
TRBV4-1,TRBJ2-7,CASSQGQDYEQYF
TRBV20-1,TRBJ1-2,CSAQSAGAKPGGTF
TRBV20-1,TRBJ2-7,CSASYLGTSGGSSYEQYF
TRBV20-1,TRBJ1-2,CSASSDGVQGALWEYGYTF
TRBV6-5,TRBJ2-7,CASSYGDSYYEQYF
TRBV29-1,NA,CSVEIPGQGFYEQYF
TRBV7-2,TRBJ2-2,CASSSDTYSGGKNTGELFF
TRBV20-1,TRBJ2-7,CSARDRGGWEQYF
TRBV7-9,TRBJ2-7,CASSTSGGPSYEQYF
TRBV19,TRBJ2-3,CASREGGTQYF
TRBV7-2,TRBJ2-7,CASSLEHGTMTYEQYF
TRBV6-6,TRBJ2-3,CASSYSRGVTDTQYF
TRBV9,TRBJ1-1,CASSVKMNTEAFF
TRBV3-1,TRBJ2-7,CASSPFGETTYEQYF
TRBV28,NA,CASSFCGRGREQYF
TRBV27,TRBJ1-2,CASSLLPRGRGRIYGYTF
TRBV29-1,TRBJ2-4,CSVEVVAPPYGQYF
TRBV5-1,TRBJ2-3,CASSEVVRRTDTQYF
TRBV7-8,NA,CASSIVYPGQGYETQYF
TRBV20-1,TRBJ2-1,CSALQFRSEQFF
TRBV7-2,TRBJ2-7,CASSYAYGRRSYEQYF
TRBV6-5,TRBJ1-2,CASSYSLEPTPLGYGYTF
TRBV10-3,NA,CAISEPLTGGISYEQYF
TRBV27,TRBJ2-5,CASSPTGSDQETQYF
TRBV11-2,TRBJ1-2,CASSLGMDGGYTF
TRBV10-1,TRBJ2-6,CASSPTSSGANVLTF
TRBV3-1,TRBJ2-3,CASSLRLAGHTDTQYF
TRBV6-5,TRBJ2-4,CASAIGQGGYIQYF
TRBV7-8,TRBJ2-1,CASSLGAVSYNEQFF
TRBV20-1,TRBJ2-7,CTGDFYEQYF
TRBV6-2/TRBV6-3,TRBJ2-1,CASSPSPGNEQFF
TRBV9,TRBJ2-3,CASSVASDTDTQYF
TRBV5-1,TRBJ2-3,CASSADRKDTDTQYF
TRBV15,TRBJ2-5,CATSRDQGQETQYF
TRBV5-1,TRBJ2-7,CASSFWGGEYEQYF
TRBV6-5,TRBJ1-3,CASSYRGTSGNTIYF
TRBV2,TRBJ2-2,CASSDWRSGELFF
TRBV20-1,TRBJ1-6,CSALRQDRRASLHF
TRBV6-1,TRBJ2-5,CASSRGSVSQETQYF
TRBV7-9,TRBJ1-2,CASSLVSFNYGYTF
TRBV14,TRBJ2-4,CASSQPGPVNIQYF
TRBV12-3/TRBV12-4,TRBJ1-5,CASSFGADQPQHF
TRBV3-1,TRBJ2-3,CASSQVRDSSTDTQYF
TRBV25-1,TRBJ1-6,CASSELDSVSPLHF
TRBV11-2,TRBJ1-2,CASSLVRDTLRYTF
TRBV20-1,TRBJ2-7,CSAKGHDAYEQYF
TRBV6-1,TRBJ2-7,CASSEGIGGDEQYF
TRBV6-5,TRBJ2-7,CASSYGTYSYEQYF
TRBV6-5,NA,CASSYSTGEGYEQYF
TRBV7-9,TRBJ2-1,CASSEGQGNYNEQFF